The next 7 T cell receptor beta chains were all read from a single sample in a study of T cell responses to AZD1222 COVID-19 vaccine. Clones were read by immunoSEQ multiplex PCR, and TCRdb kept only the in-frame ones, dropping some. The sample gives some 97,000 clones, around nine tenths of which show up once; about 3% is in the top ten. The material was peripheral blood, obtained on day 0 of AZD1222 vaccination. These receptors all come from an adult in good health.

The V and J genes are TRBV20-1 and TRBJ1-1, with D hard to call. Per germline, CDR1 DFQATT and CDR2 SNEGSKA (reference sequence). The CDR3 runs to 10 residues. CDR3 region: CSVPGIEAFF. In nucleotides, the CDR3 is TGCAGCGTCCCGGGAATAGAAGCTTTCTTT.

This rearrangement joins TRBV6-2 or TRBV6-3 to TRBJ1-5; unclear D gene. The germline CDR1 and CDR2 sequences are MNHEY and SVGEGT. The CDR3 consists of 13 residues. Trimming took 6 bases from V and 6 from J, leaving 12 bases between them. CDR3 residues: CASSLVRVQPQHF. DNA for the CDR3: TGTGCCAGCAGCCTCGTGAGGGTTCAGCCCCAGCATTTT.

CDR3 in amino acids: CASSPLRGTEAFF. In DNA, the CDR3 is TGTGCCAGCTCACCTCTCCGGGGCACTGAAGCTTTCTTT. The gene calls are TRBV18 and TRBJ1-1; D unclear. Trimming removed 3 bases at V and 4 bases at J, with 9 bases between. Germline values: CDR1 KGHSH, CDR2 LQKENI. The CDR3 covers 13 residues.

V usage is TRBV6-2 or TRBV6-3 and J usage is TRBJ1-5, with D tentatively TRBD1 (6 bases). Germline V gives CDR1 MNHEY, CDR2 SVGEGT. V was pared by 1 base and J by 2 bases, with 9 bases between. This CDR3 has 15 amino acids. The DNA of the CDR3 is TGTGCCAGCAGTTACTTGGGGGGCGGCAATCAGCCCCAGCATTTT. Translating it yields CASSYLGGGNQPQHF.

The chain is built from TRBV25-1 and TRBJ1-6; 8 bases align to TRBD1. CDR1 is MGHDK and CDR2 is SYGVNS in the germline V gene. The junction had 10 bases not matched to a gene; V was cut back by 1 base and J by 11 bases. CDR3 length: 16 residues. The CDR3 DNA reads TGTGCCAGCAGTGAATGGACAGGGCGAGGATCTACACCCCTCCACTTT. Translating gives CASSEWTGRGSTPLHF.

The chain employs TRBV18 and TRBJ1-2; D not certain. Germline loops: CDR1 KGHSH, CDR2 LQKENI. The CDR3 runs 13 residues. The V end was cut by 2 bases, the J end by 4 bases, with 8 bases between. The CDR3 DNA follows: TGTGCCAGCTCACCAGGCGCTCTCTATGGCTACACCTTC. It encodes CASSPGALYGYTF.

The gene calls are TRBV11-2 and TRBJ1-5, with no clear D. The germline gives CDR1 SGHAT, CDR2 FQNNGV. This CDR3 comprises 13 residues. V was cut by 1 base and J by 6 bases, with 7 bases left in between. The CDR3 DNA follows: TGTGCCAGCAGCTTAGGTGTTGGTCAGCCCCAGCATTTT. It encodes CASSLGVGQPQHF.